The 9 T cell receptor beta chains presented below share a single source sample, sequenced in a study of cytomegalovirus exposure and HLA in healthy donors. With 60 Vbeta and 13 Jbeta primers, the PCR was carried out. Measured with immunoSEQ multiplex PCR; TCRdb has only the in-frame clones, and not every one. The sample has 140,000 to 150,000 clones; about 82% are singletons. Material: PBMCs. The receptors were gathered from a male donor in good health and CMV-seronegative.

V usage is TRBV5-6 and J usage is TRBJ1-2; no clear D. Deletions cut 0 bases from V and 8 bases from J, with 17 bases between. Germline CDR1 and CDR2: SGHDT and YYEEEE. The CDR3 covers 15 residues. The CDR3 bases are TGTGCCAGCAGCTTGGAACTCGGTTTTTTTATCGGCTACACCTTC. This sequence encodes CASSLELGFFIGYTF.

The V call is TRBV27, the J call TRBJ2-5, with D unresolved. Deletions cut 5 bases from V and 0 bases from J, with 7 bases between. Germline V CDR1 and CDR2: MNHEY, SMNVEV (reference sequence). The CDR3 length is 13 residues. DNA for the CDR3: TGTGCCAGCAGTCCCGCGTACCAAGAGACCCAGTACTTC. Its protein is CASSPAYQETQYF.

This chain connects TRBV6-1 to TRBJ2-5, with TRBD1 identical over 7 bases. In germline, CDR1 is MNHNS, CDR2 SASEGT. The V gene end was trimmed by 6 bases and the J gene end by 4 bases; junction bases not matched to a gene: 8. The CDR3 loop spans 14 amino acids. This CDR3 is CASRIRTGAETQYF. In DNA form, the CDR3 reads TGTGCCAGCAGGATAAGGACAGGAGCAGAGACCCAGTACTTC.

This chain links TRBV19 with TRBJ2-4; no definite D call. V shed 5 bases and J shed 3 bases, with 8 bases lying between them. This CDR3 region has 13 residues. The germline V gene encodes CDR1 LNHDA and CDR2 SQIVND (reference sequence). The CDR3 DNA sequence: TGTGCCAGTAGTGACGGAGACAAAAACATTCAGTACTTC. This codes for CASSDGDKNIQYF.

This clone was seen only a few times. CDR3 sequence: CASSLESGGSYEQYF. The CDR3 nucleotides are TGTGCCAGCAGTTTAGAGTCGGGAGGGTCCTACGAGCAGTACTTC. This chain uses TRBV28 with TRBJ2-7; 8 bases are a match to TRBD2. Germline V lookup: CDR1 MDHEN, CDR2 SYDVKM. V lost 2 bases to trimming and J lost 1 base; unmatched junction nucleotides: 4. This CDR3 is 15 amino acids long.

The chain uses TRBV5-1 and TRBJ2-5; 11 bases fit TRBD2. The CDR3 covers 19 residues. The V segment lost 0 bases and the J segment 5 bases; nucleotides outside the gene matches: 15. Germline V CDR1 and CDR2: SGHRS, YFSETQ. The CDR3 region has the DNA TGCGCCAGCAGCTTGGTGCTCGGACTAGCGGGCGGGCTGAAGGAGACCCAGTACTTC. It translates to CASSLVLGLAGGLKETQYF.

CDR3 protein: CASSALAGTTDTQYF. The CDR3 nucleotides are TGTGCCAGCAGTGCGCTAGCGGGAACCACAGATACGCAGTATTTT. This sequence joins TRBV6-4 and TRBJ2-3; 9 nucleotides line up with TRBD2. CDR1 is MRHNA and CDR2 is SNTAGT in the germline V gene. V lost 4 bases to trimming and J lost 2 bases; unmatched junction nucleotides: 4. The CDR3 extends over 15 amino acids.

This rearrangement joins TRBV2 to TRBJ2-5, with 8 bases fitting TRBD2. Germline CDR1 SNHLY, CDR2 FYNNEI. CDR3 size: 15 residues. With 6 bases clipped from V and 0 bases from J, the junction kept 6 bases outside the gene matches. CDR3 amino acids: CASRLSGANQETQYF. The CDR3 region has the DNA TGTGCCAGCAGGCTTAGCGGGGCCAACCAAGAGACCCAGTACTTC.

Written as DNA, the CDR3 is TGTGCCAGCAGTCGAACAAGTCGGGACATTCAGTACTTC. This encodes CASSRTSRDIQYF. This chain uses TRBV6-5 with TRBJ2-4, with D unclear. The CDR3 loop spans 13 amino acids. CDR1 is MNHEY and CDR2 is SVGAGI in the germline V gene. V was clipped by 5 bases and J by 8 bases, with 13 bases between them.